The clone carrying this TCR beta chain was observed at least ten times. Its cognate antigen is unknown. TCR beta CDR3 region amplification was performed from RNA transcripts. Initially, a first-round RT-PCR of the TCR CDR3 employed the HTBI primer set. TCRdb independently ran MiXCR on the multiplex PCR reads; one entry per CDR3 protein. The sample records 340,000 or so distinct CDR3 sequences, 16% being singletons. V trimming: 4 bases; J trimming: 6 bases; junction bases outside the gene matches: 5. The CDR3 has 13 residues. The germline gives CDR1 DFQATT, CDR2 SNEGSKA (reference sequence). This specimen comes from a study of T cells in Graves' hyperthyroidism and ophthalmopathy. Findings and limits, study-wide: The majority of expanded thyroid clonotypes above 0.001 also appeared in blood.

The chain carries TRBV20-1 and TRBJ2-7; 11 nucleotides line up with TRBD1. The clonotype originates from a man aged 25-45 years with Graves' hyperthyroidism. The specimen sequenced was blood. The CDR3 DNA reads TGCAGTGCTACCCCGGGACAGGGGGGCGAGCAGTACTTC. This codes for CSATPGQGGEQYF.